This paragraph reports one T cell receptor beta chain. Its antigen is not identified. TCRdb's copy holds only in-frame clones and misses some; the assay was immunoSEQ multiplex PCR. This sample carries about 120,000 clones, roughly nine tenths of them seen once, and the ten largest clones take more than 0.45%. This CDR3 has 16 amino acids. Germline loops: CDR1 SGHDN, CDR2 FVKESK. V lost 2 bases to trimming and J lost 1 base; unmatched junction nucleotides: 4. The data were obtained in a study of OX40 agonist ivuxolimab in advanced cancers. Overall study: Patients were given ivuxolimab, an antibody that agonizes OX40 (CD134). Study-level points and caveats: Antigen targets of the expanded peripheral T cells went undetermined. Blood T cells, both CD4+ and CD8+, expanded clonally by week 6 at 0.1 to 3.0 mg/kg.

The specimen comprised CD4+ or CD8+ T cells sorted from blood, sampled in a trial of the OX40 agonist ivuxolimab. This receptor was taken from an adult with an advanced solid tumor such as melanoma, head and neck, liver or kidney cancer. The rearrangement uses TRBV14 and TRBJ1-3, with 8 bases lining up with TRBD1. The CDR3 DNA reads TGTGCCAGCAGCCAACAGGGGGCCAGGTCTGGAAACACCATATATTTT. This translates into CASSQQGARSGNTIYF.